The clone carrying this T cell receptor beta chain has only a few counts. Stability of Graves' hyperthyroidism was defined as absent ophthalmopathy progression within 18 months. Exclusion followed for patients with uncontrolled infection, other autoimmune disease, pregnancy or lactation. Amplified TCR beta CDR3 regions derived from RNA transcripts. When the TCR CDR3 underwent first-round RT-PCR, the HTBI primer set was used. TCRdb reprocessed the multiplex PCR reads via MiXCR and lists one record per CDR3 protein. Of 45,000 to 55,000 distinct CDR3 sequences detected, approximately 58% appear once; the ten largest clones hold roughly a third. The data are from a study of T cells in Graves' hyperthyroidism and ophthalmopathy. Unmatched junction bases numbered 4, after V lost 6 bases and J lost 2 bases. The CDR3 length is 14 residues. Looked up from germline, CDR1 is SQVTM and CDR2 is ANQGSEA.

The rearrangement joins TRBV29-1 to TRBJ2-7; 13 bases map to TRBD2. This clonotype originated in a man between 18 and 29 years old with Graves' hyperthyroidism. Sequenced input: peripheral blood or thyroid tissue (not recorded which). This CDR3 reads CSVRTSGGTYEQYF. For the CDR3, the DNA is TGCAGCGTCCGGACTAGCGGGGGAACCTACGAGCAGTACTTC.